Here is one T cell receptor beta chain with its context. Its antigen is not identified. CDR1 and CDR2 from the germline V gene are MDHEN and SYDVKM. The V gene end was trimmed by 3 bases and the J gene end by 5 bases; junction bases not matched to a gene: 4. The CDR3 consists of 14 residues. Using immunoSEQ multiplex PCR, the repertoire was profiled, and TCRdb retains in-frame clones only, with some absent. The table includes hundreds of thousands of clones, 80% to 95% detected once. The source of the sample is a study of shared clonotypes between healthy human individuals. CD45RO-negative CD8 cells positively selected for CCR7 made up the naive population, which excluded terminally differentiated effector memory CD45RA+ cells. The study's findings and limits: Sequencing depth was expected to influence donor clonotype sharing.

Source material: naive CD8+ T cells sorted from blood. The TCR originated in a man in his thirties or forties in good health. This chain joins TRBV28 and TRBJ1-1, with 9 positions matching TRBD1. The CDR3 reads CASSLGQGPTEAFF. The CDR3, as DNA: TGTGCCAGCAGTTTGGGACAGGGCCCAACTGAAGCTTTCTTT.